The 12 T cell receptor beta chains presented below share a single source sample, sequenced in a study of cytomegalovirus exposure and HLA in healthy donors. In the PCR, 60 Vbeta and 13 Jbeta primers were used. The repertoire was sequenced with immunoSEQ multiplex PCR; TCRdb's copy has only in-frame clones and lacks some. The sample comprises approximately 76,000 clones, 73% of which are singletons, and about 16% rests with the top ten. The specimen was PBMCs. The receptors shown here come from a woman in her thirties or forties in good health and CMV-seropositive.

Written as DNA, the CDR3 is TGTGCCAGCAGTTACACAACTGAAGCTTTCTTT. Residues: CASSYTTEAFF. This chain joins TRBV6-6 and TRBJ1-1; D remains unclear. Germline-derived CDR1 and CDR2 are MNHNY and SVGAGI (reference sequence). Between the trimmed V and J ends, which lost 2 bases and 5 bases, there was a span of 3 bases. This CDR3 comprises 11 residues.

This chain joins TRBV27 and TRBJ1-1; possible D gene TRBD1, 5 bases. The germline CDR1 and CDR2 sequences are MNHEY and SMNVEV (reference sequence). CDR3 length equals 13 residues. V was shortened by 4 bases and J by 1 base, with 7 bases between the two germline ends. CDR3 loop: CASSSTGNTEAFF. CDR3 DNA: TGTGCCAGCAGTTCTACAGGGAACACTGAAGCTTTCTTT.

The V call is TRBV18, the J call TRBJ2-7; 7 bases match TRBD1. Germline values: CDR1 KGHSH, CDR2 LQKENI. J was trimmed by 8 bases and V by 1 base; bases with no gene match: 2. This CDR3 contains 12 residues. The CDR3 nucleotides are TGTGCCAGCTCACCACAGGGACAGCAGCAGTACTTC. It is translated as CASSPQGQQQYF.

The rearrangement joins TRBV11-2 to TRBJ1-2; no clear D. The V end was cut by 0 bases, the J end by 5 bases, with 10 bases between. CDR3 length: 14 amino acids. Germline assignment: CDR1 SGHAT and CDR2 FQNNGV. CDR3 bases: TGTGCCAGCAGCTTAGAGGCCAGTTCGTATGGCTACACCTTC. As protein: CASSLEASSYGYTF.

This chain joins TRBV29-1 and TRBJ1-5; TRBD1 matches 11 bases. Germline lookup yields CDR1 SQVTM and CDR2 ANQGSEA. The CDR3 runs to 13 residues. V shed 7 bases and J 5 bases; nucleotides not matched to a gene: 4. CDR3 residues: CSAAGQGDQPQHF. CDR3 DNA: TGCAGCGCGGCGGGACAGGGGGATCAGCCCCAGCATTTT.

This clone occurred once. V gene TRBV7-2 combines with J gene TRBJ2-5, with D possibly TRBD1 on 6 matching bases. The DNA end lines up better with TRBJ2-7; the J call may be wrong. This CDR3 contains 13 residues. The germline CDR1 and CDR2 sequences are SGHTA and FQGNSA. The CDR3 sequence is CASSPGHYYEQYF. CDR3 DNA: TGTGCCAGCAGCCCGGGACATTACTACGAGCAGTACTTC.

This clone occurred a few times. This rearrangement joins TRBV6-1 to TRBJ1-2, with unresolved D. Germline CDR1 is MNHNS and CDR2 is SASEGT. The V end was cut by 0 bases, the J end by 12 bases, with 11 bases between. There are 12 residues in the CDR3. The CDR3 DNA is TGTGCCAGCAGTGAAGCGCGGACTAGACACACCTTC. It encodes CASSEARTRHTF.

The genes are TRBV10-1 and TRBJ2-1; 10 nucleotides agree with TRBD2. There are 16 residues in the CDR3. CDR1 WNHNN and CDR2 SYGVQD come from the germline V gene (reference sequence). Trimming removed 0 bases from V and 9 bases from J; junction bases left unmatched: 8. The CDR3 coding sequence is TGCGCCAGCAGTGAGTCGTTCAGCGGGAGGGCTTCTGAGCAGTTCTTC. This gives the protein CASSESFSGRASEQFF.

The chain's CDR3 is CASSPGQGDNYGYTF. CDR3 nucleotide sequence: TGTGCCAGCAGCCCGGGACAGGGGGATAACTATGGCTACACCTTC. The rearrangement links TRBV13 to TRBJ1-2; 11 positions match TRBD1. The CDR3 is made up of 15 amino acids. CDR1 is PRHDT and CDR2 is FYEKMQ in the germline V gene (reference sequence). J was trimmed by 1 base and V by 5 bases; bases with no gene match: 3.

Of note for this clone: It is likely a read error, because the conserved phenylalanine at the end of the CDR3 is missing. The chain has TRBV7-8 and TRBJ2-7; TRBD2 might be the D (5 bases). This CDR3 contains 14 residues. Germline V gene sequence: CDR1 SGHVS, CDR2 FQNEAQ. In nucleotides, the CDR3 is TGTGCCAGCAGATTAGGAGGAGGACCCTACGAGCAGTACTTA. Translating it yields CASRLGGGPYEQYL.

The chain links TRBV14 to TRBJ1-1, with TRBD1 matching over 8 bases. Germline-derived CDR1 and CDR2 are SGHDN and FVKESK. The V gene end was trimmed by 6 bases and the J gene end by 4 bases; junction bases not matched to a gene: 7. CDR3 length: 14 amino acids. CDR3 loop: CASSPQGGFTEAFF. CDR3 nucleotide sequence: TGTGCCAGCAGTCCACAGGGGGGTTTCACTGAAGCTTTCTTT. Combining the CDR3 with reference TRBV14 and TRBJ1-1 gives the whole variable domain EAGVTQFPSHSVIEKGQTVTLRCDPISGHDNLYWYRRVMGKEIKFLLHFVKESKQDESGMPNNRFLAERTGGTYSTLKVQPAELEDSGVYFCASSPQGGFTEAFFGQGTRLTVV.

This chain uses TRBV9 with TRBJ2-7; the D gene is possibly TRBD2 (6 bases). Germline V lookup: CDR1 SGDLS, CDR2 YYNGEE. Trimming took 2 bases from V and 1 from J, leaving 10 bases between them. This CDR3 is built from 14 residues. The CDR3, as DNA: TGTGCCAGCAGCGTTGCGGGGCAATCCTACGAGCAGTACTTC. Protein: CASSVAGQSYEQYF.